These 32 T cell receptor beta chains were all obtained from the same sample, sequenced in a study of T-cell reconstitution after alpha-beta-depleted transplantation in children. Preparing the TCRbeta library involved the use of unique molecular identifiers. TCRdb independently ran MiXCR on the PCR reads; one entry per CDR3 protein. The sample has approximately 430,000 distinct CDR3 sequences; 15% to 20% are singletons. The sample consisted of PBMCs, mostly from graft donor cells, taken 360 days after TCRalphabeta/CD19-depleted stem cell transplant. Receptors originate from a boy less than two years old who had a stem cell transplant for Wiskott-Aldrich syndrome, so the T cells may come from the graft donor.

The chain links TRBV7-6 to TRBJ2-2, with 12 nucleotides matching TRBD2. Germline V gene data show CDR1 as SGHVS and CDR2 as FNYEAQ. After removal of 5 bases from V and 2 bases from J, the junction contained 12 bases not matched to a gene. This CDR3 is 19 amino acids long. CDR3 nucleotide sequence: TGTGCCAGCAGCCGACTGTCCGGACTAGCGGGACCAAACACCGGGGAGCTGTTTTTT. Its protein product is CASSRLSGLAGPNTGELFF. The complete variable domain, with remaining parts taken from reference TRBV7-6 and TRBJ2-2, reads GAGVSQSPRYKVTKRGQDVALRCDPISGHVSLYWYRQALGQGPEFLTYFNYEAQQDKSGLPNDRFSAERPEGSISTLTIQRTEQRDSAMYRCASSRLSGLAGPNTGELFFGEGSRLTVL.

This clonotype was counted ten times or more. The rearrangement links TRBV20-1 to TRBJ2-5; the D gene could be TRBD1 or TRBD2 (5 bases each). The CDR3 runs to 13 residues. The V gene's germline CDR1 is DFQATT and CDR2 SNEGSKA (reference sequence). Trimming left V 3 bases short and J 0 bases short, with 8 bases between. The CDR3 here is CSASPGHQETQYF. Here the CDR3 DNA reads TGCAGTGCTAGTCCGGGACACCAAGAGACCCAGTACTTC.

The V call is TRBV3-1, the J call TRBJ1-1; 9 positions agree with TRBD1. Looked up from germline, CDR1 is LGHDT and CDR2 is YNNKEL (reference sequence). CDR3 size: 17 residues. With V trimmed by 1 base and J by 3 bases, 9 bases remained unmatched. The CDR3 DNA follows: TGTGCCAGCAGCCAAGTCCCGGACAGGGGCCCTGACACTGAAGCTTTCTTT. This sequence encodes CASSQVPDRGPDTEAFF.

This clonotype was counted a few times. The chain combines TRBV7-2 with TRBJ2-4; the match to TRBD2 covers 7 bases. V trimming: 6 bases; J trimming: 7 bases; junction bases outside the gene matches: 9. Germline V gene lookup returns CDR1 SGHTA and CDR2 FQGNSA. The CDR3 loop spans 14 amino acids. The chain's CDR3 is CASRGEQGGNIQYF. The CDR3 coding sequence is TGTGCCAGCAGGGGGGAGCAGGGAGGGAACATTCAGTACTTC.

CDR3 coding DNA: TGTGCCAGCAGTTACGCCAGGGACAGGGAGAACACTGAAGCTTTCTTT. It translates to CASSYARDRENTEAFF. V usage is TRBV6-5 and J usage is TRBJ1-1; 9 nucleotides line up with TRBD1. Per germline, CDR1 MNHEY and CDR2 SVGAGI. After removal of 2 bases from V and 1 base from J, the junction contained 5 bases not matched to a gene. This CDR3 spans 16 amino acids.

This clonotype came up a few times. The chain has TRBV20-1 and TRBJ2-7, with 7 positions matching TRBD2. The V gene's germline CDR1 is DFQATT and CDR2 SNEGSKA (reference sequence). Trimming took 0 bases from V and 2 from J; bases not matched to a gene: 7. The CDR3 is 15 residues long. CDR3 coding DNA: TGCAGTGCTAGAGATGCGGGGAGGGTTACCTACGAGCAGTACTTC. This sequence encodes CSARDAGRVTYEQYF.

This clonotype turned up a few times. The J gene is TRBJ2-7, the V gene TRBV5-1; 8 positions match TRBD2. J gave up 6 bases and V 0 bases, and 2 bases lay outside the gene matches. Germline V gene data show CDR1 as SGHRS and CDR2 as YFSETQ. The CDR3 loop spans 13 amino acids. Here the CDR3 reads CASSLGTSSEQYF. The CDR3 DNA sequence: TGCGCCAGCAGCTTGGGGACTAGCAGCGAGCAGTACTTC. The variable domain in full, with the rest retrieved from reference TRBV5-1 and TRBJ2-7, is KAGVTQTPRYLIKTRGQQVTLSCSPISGHRSVSWYQQTPGQGLQFLFEYFSETQRNKGNFPGRFSGRQFSNSRSEMNVSTLELGDSALYLCASSLGTSSEQYFGPGTRLTVT.

The chain couples TRBV6-2 or TRBV6-3 to TRBJ1-2; 7 bases line up with TRBD1. From germline, CDR1 is MNHEY and CDR2 SVGEGT. The CDR3 extends over 15 amino acids. J lost 4 bases, V lost 2 bases, and 7 bases had no gene match. As DNA, the CDR3 is TGTGCCAGCAGTTACCAGGGACAGTCTGGCTATGGCTACACCTTC. It codes for CASSYQGQSGYGYTF.

The chain links TRBV10-3 to TRBJ1-5; a weak D match, TRBD1 (5 bases). This CDR3 comprises 14 residues. CDR1 and CDR2 from the germline V gene are ENHRY and SYGVKD. V lost 3 bases and J lost 8, with 14 bases in between. The CDR3 loop reads CAISEGPVGEPQHF. CDR3 nucleotides: TGTGCCATCAGTGAAGGACCCGTAGGGGAGCCCCAGCATTTT.

The rearrangement links TRBV7-6 to TRBJ2-1; 8 nucleotides agree with TRBD2. Germline V gives CDR1 SGHVS, CDR2 FNYEAQ. With 3 bases clipped from V and 3 bases from J, the junction kept 4 bases outside the gene matches. The CDR3 contains 15 residues. CDR3 in amino acids: CASSFLSGNYNEQFF. CDR3 coding DNA: TGTGCCAGCAGCTTTCTTAGCGGGAACTACAATGAGCAGTTCTTC.

The chain recombines TRBV5-1 with TRBJ2-7; 9 bases are shared with TRBD1. Germline V lookup: CDR1 SGHRS, CDR2 YFSETQ. V lost 0 bases and J lost 1; bases outside the gene matches: 17. The CDR3 loop spans 20 amino acids. The CDR3 nucleotides are TGCGCCAGCAGCTTGGATGTTTGGAGGGGCCGGGACAGGGTGTCCTACGAGCAGTACTTC. Protein: CASSLDVWRGRDRVSYEQYF. Variable domain in full (rest from reference TRBV5-1 and TRBJ2-7): KAGVTQTPRYLIKTRGQQVTLSCSPISGHRSVSWYQQTPGQGLQFLFEYFSETQRNKGNFPGRFSGRQFSNSRSEMNVSTLELGDSALYLCASSLDVWRGRDRVSYEQYFGPGTRLTVT.

This clonotype was seen only a few times. V is TRBV11-2 and J is TRBJ2-7; TRBD2 agrees at 8 bases. Germline lookup yields CDR1 SGHAT and CDR2 FQNNGV. This CDR3 is 15 amino acids long. J gave up 0 bases and V 0 bases, and 1 base lay outside the gene matches. The DNA of the CDR3 is TGTGCCAGCAGCTTAGACCTAGCGGGCTCCTACGAGCAGTACTTC. Its protein product is CASSLDLAGSYEQYF.

This clonotype was recorded a few times. This chain joins TRBV7-9 and TRBJ2-7; D perhaps matches TRBD1 (6 bases). The CDR3 runs 13 residues. The germline V gene encodes CDR1 SEHNR and CDR2 FQNEAQ (reference sequence). Trimming stripped 5 bases from V and 7 bases from J, with 15 bases between. CDR3 bases: TGTGCCAGCAGCCCCGGACAGCTGGAGGAGCAGTACTTC. It is translated as CASSPGQLEEQYF. Variable domain in full (rest from reference TRBV7-9 and TRBJ2-7): DTGVSQNPRHKITKRGQNVTFRCDPISEHNRLYWYRQTLGQGPEFLTYFQNEAQLEKSRLLSDRFSAERPKGSFSTLEIQRTEQGDSAMYLCASSPGQLEEQYFGPGTRLTVT.

The chain employs TRBV13 and TRBJ2-7; no reliable D call. CDR3 length equals 16 residues. The V gene's germline CDR1 is PRHDT and CDR2 FYEKMQ (reference sequence). V was cut by 4 bases and J by 0 bases, with 16 bases left in between. The CDR3 loop reads CASSYSGGSSSYEQYF. DNA of the CDR3: TGTGCCAGCAGCTACTCGGGCGGATCTAGCTCCTACGAGCAGTACTTC. Full variable domain (outside the CDR3, taken from reference TRBV13 and TRBJ2-7): AAGVIQSPRHLIKEKRETATLKCYPIPRHDTVYWYQQGPGQDPQFLISFYEKMQSDKGSIPDRFSAQQFSDYHSELNMSSLELGDSALYFCASSYSGGSSSYEQYFGPGTRLTVT.

This clonotype came up many times. J is TRBJ2-1 and V is TRBV6-5, with TRBD2 identical over 10 bases. Trimming at V came to 0 bases and at J to 7 bases, leaving 9 bases not matched to a gene. This CDR3 is built from 17 residues. Germline V gene sequence: CDR1 MNHEY, CDR2 SVGAGI. CDR3 nucleotides: TGTGCCAGCAGTTACTCCTGGGCTAGCGGGAGACCGAATGAGCAGTTCTTC. It yields the protein CASSYSWASGRPNEQFF.

This clonotype was detected a few times. The gene calls are TRBV5-1 and TRBJ2-2; D not certain. Germline V CDR1 and CDR2: SGHRS, YFSETQ. V was cut by 0 bases and J by 5 bases, with 5 bases left in between. The CDR3 contains 13 residues. CDR3 coding DNA: TGCGCCAGCAGCTTGGCTTGGACCGGGGAGCTGTTTTTT. This encodes CASSLAWTGELFF.

The chain is built from TRBV20-1 and TRBJ2-7; the D gene is possibly TRBD2 (6 bases). V lost 6 bases, J lost 5 bases, and 17 bases lay in between. The CDR3 has 13 amino acids. The V gene's germline CDR1 is DFQATT and CDR2 SNEGSKA (reference sequence). Here the CDR3 DNA reads TGCAGTGCCGCGCGGGACCCTCGGGACGAGCAGTACTTC. Its protein is CSAARDPRDEQYF.

In its sample, this clonotype was seen a few times. V gene TRBV4-1 combines with J gene TRBJ2-1; 9 bases line up with TRBD2. The CDR3 runs to 15 residues. With V trimmed by 2 bases and J by 7 bases, 6 bases remained unmatched. Germline V gene lookup returns CDR1 MGHRA and CDR2 YSYEKL. CDR3 bases: TGCGCCAGCAGCCAAAGAAGCGGGGGGTGGAATGAGCAGTTCTTC. Translation gives CASSQRSGGWNEQFF.

This chain joins TRBV29-1 and TRBJ1-1; D uncertain. The CDR3 has 15 amino acids. Trimming stripped 0 bases from V and 1 base from J, with 12 bases between. Germline CDR1 SQVTM, CDR2 ANQGSEA. This CDR3 reads CSVEDRGDPNTEAFF. For the CDR3, the DNA is TGCAGCGTTGAAGATCGGGGAGACCCGAACACTGAAGCTTTCTTT.

There are many counts of this clonotype. The chain links TRBV20-1 to TRBJ2-1; D unclear. From germline, CDR1 is DFQATT and CDR2 SNEGSKA (reference sequence). With 5 bases removed from V and 0 bases from J, the gap between germline ends came to 14 bases. The CDR3 length is 15 residues. CDR3 DNA sequence: TGCAGTGCTGCTCGTCCGCCGAGCTCCTACAATGAGCAGTTCTTC. It specifies CSAARPPSSYNEQFF.

The chain has TRBV24-1 and TRBJ2-7, with D maybe TRBD1 (6 bases). CDR1 and CDR2 (germline): KGHDR, SFDVKD. The V and J ends lost 0 bases and 8 bases respectively, with 16 bases between them. The CDR3 has 15 residues. Written as DNA, the CDR3 is TGTGCCACCAGTGATTTGTCACAGGGCAGTTTGAAGCAGTACTTC. Protein product: CATSDLSQGSLKQYF.

Only a few counts were recorded for this clonotype. This chain's CDR3 is CASRNQGANVLTF. The CDR3 nucleotides are TGTGCCAGTAGAAACCAGGGGGCCAACGTCCTGACTTTC. This chain connects TRBV19 to TRBJ2-6; the D is unclear. V shed 6 bases and J shed 4 bases, with 7 bases lying between them. CDR3 length: 13 amino acids. Germline lookup yields CDR1 LNHDA and CDR2 SQIVND (reference sequence).

This clonotype has only a few counts. The CDR3 DNA reads TGTGCCAGCAGCAGACAGGAGATCTACAATGAGCAGTTCTTC. Encoded protein: CASSRQEIYNEQFF. This chain links TRBV6-1 with TRBJ2-1; D possibly corresponds to TRBD1 (6 bases). Per the germline V gene, CDR1 is MNHNS and CDR2 is SASEGT. CDR3 length: 14 amino acids. V dropped 6 bases and J dropped 3 bases, with 12 bases sitting between them.

V usage is TRBV10-3 and J usage is TRBJ2-1; D assignment may be TRBD1 or TRBD2 (6 bases each). Between the trimmed V and J ends, which lost 3 bases and 7 bases, there was a span of 28 bases. This CDR3 region has 19 residues. The germline V gene has CDR1 ENHRY and CDR2 SYGVKD. The CDR3 spells CAISDTDRVVSMRGNEQFF. As DNA, the CDR3 is TGTGCCATCAGTGATACGGACAGAGTGGTTTCCATGCGGGGAAATGAGCAGTTCTTC.

This clonotype was observed many times. The J gene is TRBJ2-5, the V gene TRBV7-2; no clear D gene. The CDR3 length is 12 residues. Trimming removed 5 bases from V and 5 bases from J, with 9 bases in between. Per germline, CDR1 SGHTA and CDR2 FQGNSA. The CDR3 loop reads CASSLHGETQYF. The CDR3, as DNA: TGTGCCAGCAGCCTCCACGGGGAGACCCAGTACTTC.

V usage is TRBV20-1 and J usage is TRBJ2-7; D possibly corresponds to TRBD1 (6 bases). Germline loops: CDR1 DFQATT, CDR2 SNEGSKA (reference sequence). The V end was cut by 6 bases, the J end by 4 bases, with 19 bases between. This CDR3 region has 14 residues. CDR3 region: CSARLGARWYEQYF. CDR3 nucleotides: TGCAGTGCCCGGCTGGGGGCGAGATGGTACGAGCAGTACTTC.

The chain couples TRBV25-1 to TRBJ2-1, with TRBD2 matching over 10 bases. The germline CDR1 and CDR2 sequences are MGHDK and SYGVNS. The V gene end was trimmed by 8 bases and the J gene end by 7 bases; junction bases not matched to a gene: 14. There are 16 residues in the CDR3. The CDR3 DNA reads TGTGCCAGCGGCCTTAGTCCGACTAGCGGGCGGAATGAGCAGTTCTTC. It encodes CASGLSPTSGRNEQFF.

In this sample, this clonotype turned up a few times. The chain employs TRBV7-2 and TRBJ2-4; 9 bases are shared with TRBD2. Trimming at V came to 0 bases and at J to 9 bases, leaving 6 bases not matched to a gene. The CDR3 loop spans 15 amino acids. Germline V CDR1 and CDR2: SGHTA, FQGNSA. CDR3 protein: CASSLALLAGTIQYF. CDR3 in DNA: TGTGCCAGCAGCTTAGCGCTTCTAGCGGGGACCATTCAGTACTTC.

This clonotype came up a few times. This sequence joins TRBV20-1 and TRBJ2-2; TRBD2 aligns across 12 bases. The germline V gene has CDR1 DFQATT and CDR2 SNEGSKA (reference sequence). After removal of 5 bases from V and 6 bases from J, the junction contained 4 bases not matched to a gene. The CDR3 runs to 14 residues. The CDR3 DNA is TGCAGTGCTCGGTCTAGCGGGGGGGCCGGGGAGCTGTTTTTT. Protein product: CSARSSGGAGELFF.

This chain joins TRBV12-3 or TRBV12-4 and TRBJ2-3; possible D gene TRBD1, 7 bases. This CDR3 has 14 residues. V lost 10 bases and J lost 2, with 16 bases in between. CDR3 in amino acids: CATDFRGVTDTQYF. The CDR3 coding sequence is TGTGCCACCGATTTCAGGGGGGTCACAGATACGCAGTATTTT.

This clonotype has more than one count but fewer than ten. The chain combines TRBV24-1 with TRBJ2-3, with D perhaps matching TRBD1 (5 bases). V lost 9 bases and J lost 3, with 12 bases in between. The CDR3 length is 13 residues. The germline V gene encodes CDR1 KGHDR and CDR2 SFDVKD. The CDR3 sequence: CATGRTSTDTQYF. The CDR3 DNA sequence: TGTGCCACCGGACGGACAAGTACAGATACGCAGTATTTT.

V and J are TRBV29-1 and TRBJ2-1, with 12 bases identical to TRBD2. Germline CDR1 is SQVTM and CDR2 is ANQGSEA. V gave up 3 bases and J gave up 14 bases; unmatched junction bases: 14. The CDR3 spans 15 residues. CDR3 region: CSVDGGASGRAVEFF. CDR3 DNA sequence: TGCAGCGTTGATGGTGGGGCTAGCGGGAGGGCCGTGGAGTTCTTC.